This is a list of T cell receptor beta chains from one sample in a study of blood T cell repertoires in COVID-19. Some clones are missing from TCRdb's copy, which holds only in-frame ones; the method was immunoSEQ multiplex PCR. The sample lists roughly 100,000 clones; 82% were seen once. The sample was peripheral blood. These receptors were collected from an elderly man with acute or convalescent COVID-19. Each CDR3 is given with its conserved first and last residue. The D gene is left open where the match is weak. Clone size is stated in some rows and not others, as once, few, many or a class when expanded.

j_call clone_size v_call d_call cdr3_nt cdr3_aa
TRBJ2-3 few TRBV6-4 TRBD2 TGTGCCAGCAGTGGAACTAGCGGTCGAAGCACAGATACGCAGTATTTT CASSGTSGRSTDTQYF
TRBJ2-7 - TRBV5-1 - TGCGCCAGCAGCTCCCTGGGCAGCTCCTACGAGCAGTACTTC CASSSLGSSYEQYF
TRBJ2-1 - TRBV19 TRBD2 TGTGCCAGTAGTATAGATAGCGGGAGTACCAATGAGCAGTTCTTC CASSIDSGSTNEQFF
TRBJ2-7 - TRBV11-1 TRBD2 TGTGCCAGCACCCCTAGCGGGAGGTGGTACGAGCAGTACTTC CASTPSGRWYEQYF
TRBJ2-7 - TRBV28 TRBD1 TGTGCCAGCAGTTCCGCCGGGACAGGGAAGGGCGAGCAGTACTTC CASSSAGTGKGEQYF
TRBJ1-6 - TRBV7-2 - TGTGCCAGCAGCTTAGTGGGGGGGTCACCCCTCCACTTT CASSLVGGSPLHF
TRBJ1-2 - TRBV12-3/TRBV12-4 - TGTGCCAGCAGTTCCCAAGGGGTTGGCTACACCTTC CASSSQGVGYTF
TRBJ2-6 - TRBV19 - TGTGCCAGTAGTATTGGACAGCACTCTGGGGCCAACGTCCTGACTTTC CASSIGQHSGANVLTF
TRBJ2-3 - TRBV4-3 - TGCGCCAGCAGCCAAGCCCTCACGGGGACGCAGTATTTT CASSQALTGTQYF
TRBJ1-1 - TRBV5-1 - TGCGCCAGCAGCTTGTCTTGGGAGGGGACGAACACTGAAGCTTTCTTT CASSLSWEGTNTEAFF
TRBJ1-5 - TRBV7-2 - TGTGCCAGCAGCGTCACATTTGGTCAGCCCCAGCATTTT CASSVTFGQPQHF
TRBJ2-1 once TRBV14 - TGTGCCAGCAGTCCTAAGGGAGCGGGTGTTCGAAATGAGCAGTTCTTC CASSPKGAGVRNEQFF
TRBJ1-2 - TRBV7-2 - TGTGCCAGCAGCCCCCAGACAGTTGACTACACCTTC CASSPQTVDYTF
TRBJ2-4 - TRBV24-1 - TGTGCCACCAGTGCTGCGGGGGCAGGCAAAAACATTCAGTACTTC CATSAAGAGKNIQYF
TRBJ1-6 - TRBV18 TRBD1 TGTGCCAGCTCCGGACAGGGAGGGAATTCACCCCTCCACTTT CASSGQGGNSPLHF
TRBJ2-1 few TRBV29-1 - TGCAGTGGTACTATTATTGAGCAGTTCTTC CSGTIIEQFF
TRBJ1-1 - TRBV6-1 - TGTGCCAGCAGTGAATCGTGGGGGGGTGAAGCTTTCTTT CASSESWGGEAFF
TRBJ1-6 - TRBV9 - TGTGCCAGCAGCGTAGGGGGCGCTGATAATTCACCCCTCCACTTT CASSVGGADNSPLHF
TRBJ2-7 - TRBV7-2 TRBD1 TGTGCCAGCAGCTTGTGGGACAGGGGAGCCTACGAGCAGTACTTC CASSLWDRGAYEQYF
TRBJ1-5 - TRBV6-1 - TGTGCCAGCAGTGAAGCGGGGGGTCAGCCCCAGCATTTT CASSEAGGQPQHF
TRBJ1-6 few TRBV5-1 - TGCGCCAGCAGCTTGGCCCCTAGGAGCTCCTATAATTCACCCCTCCACTTT CASSLAPRSSYNSPLHF
TRBJ2-1 once TRBV7-2 - TGTGCCAGCAGCTCCCCCACCTACAATGAGCAGTTCTTC CASSSPTYNEQFF
TRBJ2-1 - TRBV4-3 TRBD2 TGCGCCAGCAGCCAAGAGACTAGCGGGAGTGGTGAGCAGTTCTTC CASSQETSGSGEQFF
TRBJ2-7 - TRBV28 - TGTGCCAGCAGTTTGCGGACACTCTCCTACGAGCAGTACTTC CASSLRTLSYEQYF
TRBJ1-1 few TRBV14 TRBD1 TGTGCCAGCAGCCCGGGACAGCTGAACACTGAAGCTTTCTTT CASSPGQLNTEAFF
TRBJ2-7 - TRBV11-2 - TGTGCCAGCAAACAGGGTGGGTACGAGCAGTACTTC CASKQGGYEQYF
TRBJ1-3 - TRBV28 TRBD1 TGTGCCAGCAGTCCTAAGACCCTTAAACAGGGGTACTCTGGAAACACCATATATTTT CASSPKTLKQGYSGNTIYF
TRBJ2-5 once TRBV25-1 - TGTGCCAGCAGGAGGTCAACCGGGACAAGAGAGACCCAGTACTTC CASRRSTGTRETQYF
TRBJ2-2 - TRBV29-1 TRBD1 TGCAGCGTCACCGACAGGGTAGGGTTCGACGGGGAGCTGTTTTTT CSVTDRVGFDGELFF
TRBJ2-3 - TRBV5-5 - TGTGCCAGCAGCCCCTCGGTCCGCCCTGATACGCAGTATTTT CASSPSVRPDTQYF
TRBJ1-4 - TRBV6-5 TRBD1 TGTGCCAGCAGCCGCCACGGGGACAGGGATGAAAAACTGTTTTTT CASSRHGDRDEKLFF
TRBJ1-1 - TRBV9 - TGTGCCAGCAGCGTAGTTGAGCACCCGAACACTGAAGCTTTCTTT CASSVVEHPNTEAFF
TRBJ2-7 - TRBV5-6 TRBD2 TGTGCCAGCAGCGTATCTAGCGGGAGCTACGAGCAGTACTTC CASSVSSGSYEQYF
TRBJ2-1 - TRBV15 - TGTGCCACCAGCAGAGATGATCGCCTAATAAATGAGCAGTTCTTC CATSRDDRLINEQFF
TRBJ2-7 once TRBV7-2 - TGTGCCAGCAGCTTAGGCCCGGCGGGACCCAAGGGGTACTTC CASSLGPAGPKGYF
TRBJ1-1 - TRBV18 TRBD1 TGTGCCAGCTCACCGCGAACGTCAGGGGGCACGATGAACACTGAAGCTTTCTTT CASSPRTSGGTMNTEAFF
TRBJ2-1 - TRBV3-1/TRBV3-2 - TGTGCCAGCAGCCAGGACTTTTTTACCCCCTACAATGAGCAGTTCTTC CASSQDFFTPYNEQFF
TRBJ2-7 - TRBV4-2 TRBD1 TGTGCCAGCAGCCATCTCGGACAGGGCGCCTACGAGCAGTACTTC CASSHLGQGAYEQYF
TRBJ1-5 - TRBV5-6 - TGTGCCAGCAGCCTACTCCGGGGTCCAGGCAATCAGCCCCAGCATTTT CASSLLRGPGNQPQHF
TRBJ2-3 - TRBV7-6 TRBD2 TGTGCCAGCAGCCCTGGGACTAGCGGGAGTATGAATACGCAGTATTTT CASSPGTSGSMNTQYF
TRBJ2-4 - TRBV7-8 - TGTGCCAGCAGCTTAGTGGGGGCAGCCAAAAACATTCAGTACTTC CASSLVGAAKNIQYF
TRBJ1-1 - TRBV6-5 - TGTGCCAGCAGTTACCAACGACTCAACACTGAAGCTTTCTTT CASSYQRLNTEAFF
TRBJ1-1 once TRBV9 TRBD1 TGTGCCAGCAGCGTAGATGGCAGGGGGCCCGATGAAGCTTTCTTT CASSVDGRGPDEAFF
TRBJ1-1 - TRBV10-1 TRBD1 TGCGCCAGCAGCCGGACAGGGAACACTGAAGCTTTCTTT CASSRTGNTEAFF
TRBJ2-5 - TRBV6-6 TRBD1 TGTGCCAGAGACAGGGGGGAAGAGACCCAGTACTTC CARDRGEETQYF
TRBJ1-5 once TRBV7-9 - TGTGCCAGCAGCCAACAGGGAAGCAATCAGCCCCAGCATTTT CASSQQGSNQPQHF
TRBJ1-5 once TRBV7-2 TRBD1 TGTGCCAGCAGCTTAGTGGCAGGGGGGAGTCAGCCCCAGCATTTT CASSLVAGGSQPQHF
TRBJ1-4 few TRBV7-2 - TGTGCCAGCAGCCCACCGACAGAGGAACTGTTTTTT CASSPPTEELFF
TRBJ2-7 - TRBV5-8 - TGTGCCAGCAGCCAAGCGGGGACACCGGTTTACGAGCAGTACTTC CASSQAGTPVYEQYF
TRBJ1-4 - TRBV7-2 TRBD1 TGTGCCAGCAGCTTAACAGGACAGGGCCGAAGAAAACTGTTTTTT CASSLTGQGRRKLFF
TRBJ2-7 - TRBV19 - TGTGCCAGTAGTAATCAGGGCAGACCGAGTTCCTACGAGCAGTACTTC CASSNQGRPSSYEQYF
TRBJ2-1 - TRBV28 - TGTGCCAGCTCTGGTGCAATCCCGAGCTCCTACAATGAGCAGTTCTTC CASSGAIPSSYNEQFF
TRBJ1-4 - TRBV6-5 TRBD1 TGTGCCAGCATCCCACAGGGGTGGACTAATGAAAAACTGTTTTTT CASIPQGWTNEKLFF
TRBJ2-5 - TRBV3-1/TRBV3-2 TRBD2 TGTGCCAGCAGCCAAGGGGGACTAGCGGGTGAAGAGACCCAGTACTTC CASSQGGLAGEETQYF
TRBJ2-1 - TRBV5-5 - TGTGCCAGCAGCCAGACAATGGATGGATACAATGAGCAGTTCTTC CASSQTMDGYNEQFF
TRBJ2-7 few TRBV10-2 - TGCGCCAGCAGTGATACAGGCCCCTACGAGCAGTACTTC CASSDTGPYEQYF
TRBJ2-6 - TRBV19 - TGTGCCAGTAGTAACCCTCATTGGAGCTCTGGGGCCAACGTCCTGACTTTC CASSNPHWSSGANVLTF